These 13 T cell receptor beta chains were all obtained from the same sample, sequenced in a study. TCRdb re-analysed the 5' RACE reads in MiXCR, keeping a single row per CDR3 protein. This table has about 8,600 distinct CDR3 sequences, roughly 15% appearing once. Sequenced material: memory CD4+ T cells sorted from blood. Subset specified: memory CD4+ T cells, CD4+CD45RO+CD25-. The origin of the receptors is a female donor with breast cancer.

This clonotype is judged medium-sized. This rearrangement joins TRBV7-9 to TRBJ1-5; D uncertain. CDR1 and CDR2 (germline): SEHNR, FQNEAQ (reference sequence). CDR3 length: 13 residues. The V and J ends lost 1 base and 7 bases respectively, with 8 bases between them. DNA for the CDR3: TGTGCCAGCAGCTTAGGGTACGGGCAGCCCCAGCATTTT. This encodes CASSLGYGQPQHF.

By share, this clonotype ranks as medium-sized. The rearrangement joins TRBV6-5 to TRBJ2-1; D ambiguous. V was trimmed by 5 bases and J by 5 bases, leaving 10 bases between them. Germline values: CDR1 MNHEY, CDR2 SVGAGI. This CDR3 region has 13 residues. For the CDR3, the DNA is TGTGCCAGCAGTACGAGCGCCCACAATGAGCAGTTCTTC. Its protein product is CASSTSAHNEQFF.

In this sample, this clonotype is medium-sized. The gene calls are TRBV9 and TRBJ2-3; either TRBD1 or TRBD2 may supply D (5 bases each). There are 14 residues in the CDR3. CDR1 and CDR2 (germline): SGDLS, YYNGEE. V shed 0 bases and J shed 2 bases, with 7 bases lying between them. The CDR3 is CASSVDGTTDTQYF. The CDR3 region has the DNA TGTGCCAGCAGCGTAGACGGGACCACAGATACGCAGTATTTT. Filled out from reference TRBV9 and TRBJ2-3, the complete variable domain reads DSGVTQTPKHLITATGQRVTLRCSPRSGDLSVYWYQQSLDQGLQFLIQYYNGEERAKGNILERFSAQQFPDLHSELNLSSLELGDSALYFCASSVDGTTDTQYFGPGTRLTVL.

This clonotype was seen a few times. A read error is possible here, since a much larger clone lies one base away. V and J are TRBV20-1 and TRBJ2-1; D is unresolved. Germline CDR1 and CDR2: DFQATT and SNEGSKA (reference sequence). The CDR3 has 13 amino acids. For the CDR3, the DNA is TGCAGGGCTAGTTGGCTGCTAATGGATGAGCAGTTCTTC. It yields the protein CRASWLLMDEQFF.

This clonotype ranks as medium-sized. The CDR3 reads CASSLAGAETDTQYF. In nucleotides, the CDR3 is TGTGCCAGCAGCTTAGCGGGCGCGGAGACAGATACGCAGTATTTT. The chain recombines TRBV7-3 with TRBJ2-3; the D gene is possibly TRBD2 (5 bases). The germline CDR1 and CDR2 sequences are SGHTA and FQGTGA. V lost 2 bases, J lost 3 bases, and 12 bases lay in between. This CDR3 is 15 amino acids long.

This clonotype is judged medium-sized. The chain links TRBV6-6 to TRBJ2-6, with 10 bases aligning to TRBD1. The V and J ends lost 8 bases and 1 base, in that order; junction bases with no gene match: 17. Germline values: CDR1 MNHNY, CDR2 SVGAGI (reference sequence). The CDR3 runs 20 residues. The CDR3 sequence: CASGSIFRDRGRSGANVLTF. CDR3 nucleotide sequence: TGTGCCAGCGGATCGATCTTCCGGGACAGGGGAAGGTCTGGGGCCAACGTCCTGACTTTC.

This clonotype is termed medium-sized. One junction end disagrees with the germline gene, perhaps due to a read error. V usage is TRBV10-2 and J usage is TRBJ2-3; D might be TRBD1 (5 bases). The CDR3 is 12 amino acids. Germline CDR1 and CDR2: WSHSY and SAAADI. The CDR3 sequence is CASVGITGTQYF. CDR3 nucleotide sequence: TGCGCCAGCGTAGGCATCACAGGTACGCAGTATTTT.

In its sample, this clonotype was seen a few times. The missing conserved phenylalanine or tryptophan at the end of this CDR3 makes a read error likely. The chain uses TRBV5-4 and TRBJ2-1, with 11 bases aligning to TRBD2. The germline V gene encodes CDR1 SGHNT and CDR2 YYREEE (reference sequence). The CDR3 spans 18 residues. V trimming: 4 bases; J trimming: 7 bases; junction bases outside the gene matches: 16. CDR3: CASSLELAGVGTGNEQFY. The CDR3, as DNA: TGTGCCAGCAGCCTGGAACTAGCGGGGGTCGGTACGGGGAATGAGCAGTTCTAC.

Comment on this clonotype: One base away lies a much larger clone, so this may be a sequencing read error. CDR3 nucleotide sequence: TGTGCCATCACGGGAGGTGGGGATGAGCAGTTCTTC. Protein product: CAITGGGDEQFF. The chain uses TRBV10-3 and TRBJ2-1, with 7 bases fitting TRBD2. This CDR3 is 12 amino acids long. V shed 7 bases and J 8 bases; nucleotides not matched to a gene: 5. Per germline, CDR1 ENHRY and CDR2 SYGVKD.

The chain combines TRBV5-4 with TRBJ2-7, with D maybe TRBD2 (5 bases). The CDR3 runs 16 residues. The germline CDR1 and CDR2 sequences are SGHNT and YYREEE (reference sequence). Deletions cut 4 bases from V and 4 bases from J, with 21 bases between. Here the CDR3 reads CASSGVLSMGSYEQYF. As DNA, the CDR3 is TGTGCCAGCAGCGGAGTCCTATCAATGGGGAGTTACGAGCAGTACTTC.

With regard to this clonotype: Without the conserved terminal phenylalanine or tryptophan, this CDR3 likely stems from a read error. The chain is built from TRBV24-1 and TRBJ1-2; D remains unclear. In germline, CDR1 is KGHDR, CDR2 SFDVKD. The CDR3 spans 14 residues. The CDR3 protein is CVTSAPQADYGYTS. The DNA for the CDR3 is TGTGTCACCAGTGCCCCCCAGGCGGACTATGGCTACACCTCC.

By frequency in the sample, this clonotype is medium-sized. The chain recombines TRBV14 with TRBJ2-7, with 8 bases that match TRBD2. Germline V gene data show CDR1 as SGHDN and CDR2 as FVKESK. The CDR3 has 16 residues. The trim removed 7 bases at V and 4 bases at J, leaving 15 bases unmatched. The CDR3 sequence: CASTQASRGGDYEQYF. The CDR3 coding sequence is TGTGCCAGCACTCAGGCCTCTCGGGGGGGAGATTACGAGCAGTACTTC.

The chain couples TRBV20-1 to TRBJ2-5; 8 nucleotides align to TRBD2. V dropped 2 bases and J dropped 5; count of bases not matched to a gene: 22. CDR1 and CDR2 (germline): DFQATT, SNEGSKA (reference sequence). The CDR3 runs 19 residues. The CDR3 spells CSARTSLGALREGRETQYF. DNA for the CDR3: TGCAGTGCTAGAACAAGCCTCGGGGCCTTACGGGAGGGCCGGGAGACCCAGTACTTC.